The 3 T cell receptor beta chains below were found in one sample sequenced in a study of blood T cell repertoires in COVID-19. The table came from immunoSEQ multiplex PCR; TCRdb's copy has only in-frame clones and leaves some out. The table lists over 250,000 clones, about 88% of them singletons, with under 15% in the top ten. What was sequenced was peripheral blood. Receptors originate from an older woman with acute or convalescent COVID-19.

This clone has only a few counts. V and J are TRBV28 and TRBJ1-3; D ambiguous. This CDR3 has 14 amino acids. With 5 bases removed from V and 1 base from J, the gap between germline ends came to 9 bases. The germline CDR1 and CDR2 sequences are MDHEN and SYDVKM. Here the CDR3 DNA reads TGTGCCAGCAGTACGGTGAATTCTGGAAACACCATATATTTT. Translation gives CASSTVNSGNTIYF.

The V call is TRBV6-5, the J call TRBJ2-7; D is perhaps TRBD1 (7 bases). V shed 5 bases and J shed 2 bases, with 13 bases lying between them. Germline-derived CDR1 and CDR2 are MNHEY and SVGAGI. This CDR3 has 14 residues. For the CDR3, the DNA is TGTGCCAGCAGTCGACAGGGAGGACCCTACGAGCAGTACTTC. Amino acid sequence: CASSRQGGPYEQYF.

This rearrangement joins TRBV6-2 or TRBV6-3 to TRBJ2-1, with D perhaps TRBD2 (7 bases). CDR1 and CDR2 (germline): MNHEY, SVGEGT. V was clipped by 3 bases and J by 0 bases, with 12 bases between them. The CDR3 totals 16 residues. The CDR3 DNA reads TGTGCCAGCAGTTATGGGGGGGCCTTCTCCTACAATGAGCAGTTCTTC. Protein: CASSYGGAFSYNEQFF.